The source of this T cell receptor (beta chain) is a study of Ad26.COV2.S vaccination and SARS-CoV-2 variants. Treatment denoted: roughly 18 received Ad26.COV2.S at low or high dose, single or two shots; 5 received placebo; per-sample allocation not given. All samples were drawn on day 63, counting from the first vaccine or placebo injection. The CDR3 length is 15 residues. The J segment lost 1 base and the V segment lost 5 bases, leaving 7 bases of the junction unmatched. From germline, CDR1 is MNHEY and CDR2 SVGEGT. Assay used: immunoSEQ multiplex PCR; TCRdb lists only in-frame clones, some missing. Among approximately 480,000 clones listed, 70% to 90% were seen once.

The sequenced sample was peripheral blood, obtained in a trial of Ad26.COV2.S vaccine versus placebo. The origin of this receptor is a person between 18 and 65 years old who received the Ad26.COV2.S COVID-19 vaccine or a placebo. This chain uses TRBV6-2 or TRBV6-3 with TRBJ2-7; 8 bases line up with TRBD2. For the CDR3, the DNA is TGTGCCAGCAGTCACACTAGCGGATCATCCTACGAGCAGTACTTC. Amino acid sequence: CASSHTSGSSYEQYF.